The 19 T cell receptor beta chains below all came from one sample that was sequenced in a study of cytomegalovirus exposure and HLA in healthy donors. A multiplex PCR was run with 60 Vbeta primers and 13 Jbeta primers. Generated by immunoSEQ multiplex PCR, the TCRdb table keeps only in-frame clones and is missing some. Of approximately 100,000 clones listed, 65% to 80% are singletons. Material for sequencing was PBMCs. The receptors stem from a woman aged 45-59 years in good health and CMV-seropositive.

This chain uses TRBV6-1 with TRBJ2-1; 7 nucleotides match TRBD1. This CDR3 has 15 residues. Germline V gene data show CDR1 as MNHNS and CDR2 as SASEGT. With V trimmed by 7 bases and J by 0 bases, 6 bases remained unmatched. CDR3 coding DNA: TGTGCCAGCATACAGGGGTTCGGCTCCTACAATGAGCAGTTCTTC. Its protein product is CASIQGFGSYNEQFF.

The chain links TRBV27 to TRBJ1-2; the D gene is possibly TRBD1 (6 bases). The V and J ends lost 6 bases and 6 bases respectively, with 17 bases between them. CDR1 is MNHEY and CDR2 is SMNVEV in the germline V gene (reference sequence). The CDR3 totals 14 residues. DNA of the CDR3: TGTGCCAGCAGAACGTCGGACGGGACACATGGCTACACCTTC. This translates into CASRTSDGTHGYTF.

The rearrangement joins TRBV10-3 to TRBJ1-1, with D hard to call. This CDR3 has 17 residues. From germline, CDR1 is ENHRY and CDR2 SYGVKD. V was shortened by 0 bases and J by 1 base, with 15 bases between the two germline ends. The CDR3 coding sequence is TGTGCCATCAGTGAGTCAAGAGGGTTCGACTCGAACACTGAAGCTTTCTTT. It codes for CAISESRGFDSNTEAFF.

The CDR3 sequence is CASSEPSEGAGGEKLFF. The CDR3 DNA is TGTGCCAGCAGTGAACCATCTGAGGGGGCGGGAGGTGAAAAACTGTTTTTT. The genes are TRBV6-1 and TRBJ1-4, with 7 bases identical to TRBD1. Germline CDR1 reads MNHNS; CDR2 reads SASEGT. The CDR3 consists of 17 residues. Losses at the gene ends were 2 bases for V and 7 bases for J; bases not matched to a gene: 13.

CDR3 in amino acids: CASSAVGLAEETQYF. The CDR3 DNA is TGTGCCAGCAGCGCAGTGGGGCTAGCGGAAGAGACCCAGTACTTC. This chain links TRBV2 with TRBJ2-5; 7 bases line up with TRBD2. Trimming removed 6 bases from V and 3 bases from J; junction bases left unmatched: 10. This CDR3 has 15 amino acids. The germline gives CDR1 SNHLY, CDR2 FYNNEI.

The chain links TRBV9 to TRBJ1-1, with D possibly being TRBD1 (5 bases). CDR3 length: 15 amino acids. V lost 3 bases, J lost 0 bases, and 12 bases lay in between. The V gene's germline CDR1 is SGDLS and CDR2 YYNGEE. CDR3 residues: CASSGGRGMNTEAFF. Written as DNA, the CDR3 is TGTGCCAGCAGCGGTGGTCGGGGGATGAACACTGAAGCTTTCTTT. Full variable domain (outside the CDR3, taken from reference TRBV9 and TRBJ1-1): DSGVTQTPKHLITATGQRVTLRCSPRSGDLSVYWYQQSLDQGLQFLIQYYNGEERAKGNILERFSAQQFPDLHSELNLSSLELGDSALYFCASSGGRGMNTEAFFGQGTRLTVV.

This sequence joins TRBV10-3 and TRBJ1-1; TRBD1 might be the D (5 bases). CDR1 is ENHRY and CDR2 is SYGVKD in the germline V gene. V was shortened by 11 bases and J by 0 bases, with 13 bases between the two germline ends. This CDR3 contains 13 residues. The CDR3 region has the DNA TGTGCCGGACACAGTTCCATGAACACTGAAGCTTTCTTT. Translating gives CAGHSSMNTEAFF.

A single count supports this clone. The chain carries TRBV7-3 and TRBJ2-1; 15 bases map to TRBD2. The CDR3 has 17 amino acids. Trimming took 5 bases from V and 7 from J; bases not matched to a gene: 9. Germline V gene data show CDR1 as SGHTA and CDR2 as FQGTGA. The CDR3 nucleotides read TGTGCCAGCAGCGCGAGGTTGGGACTAGCGGGAGGAAATGAGCAGTTCTTC. Translation: CASSARLGLAGGNEQFF.

The genes are TRBV4-1 and TRBJ2-1; 15 positions match TRBD2. V was pared by 4 bases and J by 0 bases, with 4 bases of the junction left unmatched. Germline V CDR1 and CDR2: MGHRA, YSYEKL. The CDR3 runs 18 residues. In DNA, the CDR3 is TGCGCCAGCAGCCCGGGACTAGCGGGAGGCCGCTCCTACAATGAGCAGTTCTTC. This sequence encodes CASSPGLAGGRSYNEQFF.

V usage is TRBV4-1 and J usage is TRBJ1-2, with TRBD1 as a possible D gene (6 bases). There are 16 residues in the CDR3. V lost 4 bases and J 7 bases, leaving 22 bases between the germline ends. Germline V gives CDR1 MGHRA, CDR2 YSYEKL. The DNA of the CDR3 is TGCGCCAGCAGCCCCAGGGGCGTTGCAGGCGCTGGTGGCTACACCTTC. As protein: CASSPRGVAGAGGYTF.

The chain joins TRBV7-9 to TRBJ2-3; 7 bases are a match to TRBD2. V lost 2 bases and J lost 4; bases outside the gene matches: 12. Germline V gene sequence: CDR1 SEHNR, CDR2 FQNEAQ (reference sequence). This CDR3 contains 17 residues. The CDR3 here is CASSLFLGGPRADTQYF. Here the CDR3 DNA reads TGTGCCAGCAGCTTATTTTTGGGAGGGCCGAGAGCAGATACGCAGTATTTT.

The rearrangement uses TRBV10-3 and TRBJ1-5; TRBD1 agrees at 8 bases. The CDR3 is 13 amino acids. Losses at the gene ends were 7 bases for V and 6 bases for J; bases not matched to a gene: 5. Germline V gene data show CDR1 as ENHRY and CDR2 as SYGVKD. The CDR3 spells CAITRGPSQPQHF. In DNA, the CDR3 is TGTGCCATCACCAGGGGGCCCAGTCAGCCCCAGCATTTT.

The rearrangement uses TRBV4-1 and TRBJ2-7; D call uncertain. The germline CDR1 and CDR2 sequences are MGHRA and YSYEKL. The CDR3 totals 13 residues. The germline V and J ends were trimmed by 1 base and 6 bases, with 10 bases remaining between them. CDR3: CASSQVLNLEQYF. The CDR3 DNA sequence: TGCGCCAGCAGCCAAGTCCTAAATCTCGAGCAGTACTTC.

This chain connects TRBV30 to TRBJ1-2; tentative D call: TRBD1 (6 bases). The germline V and J ends were trimmed by 2 bases and 7 bases, with 14 bases remaining between them. The CDR3 loop spans 13 amino acids. Germline V CDR1 and CDR2: GTSNPN, SVGIG (reference sequence). CDR3 DNA: TGTGCCTGGAGTCCACAGGGTGAAGGTGGCTACACCTTC. Protein sequence: CAWSPQGEGGYTF.

The chain couples TRBV19 to TRBJ2-2; perhaps TRBD1 as D (6 bases). The V and J ends lost 2 bases and 3 bases respectively, with 13 bases between them. The germline V gene encodes CDR1 LNHDA and CDR2 SQIVND (reference sequence). The CDR3 sequence is 16 residues long. The CDR3 DNA is TGTGCCAGTAGTATAATGAGGGGGTATGACACCGGGGAGCTGTTTTTT. It yields the protein CASSIMRGYDTGELFF.

The rearrangement links TRBV18 to TRBJ1-3, with D possibly matching TRBD1 (6 bases). CDR1 is KGHSH, CDR2 LQKENI, per germline. CDR3 length: 14 amino acids. The V and J ends lost 3 bases and 2 bases respectively, with 8 bases between them. CDR3 DNA sequence: TGTGCCAGCTCACCCGGGACAACTGGAAACACCATATATTTT. Protein sequence: CASSPGTTGNTIYF.

The V and J genes are TRBV11-2 and TRBJ2-1; 14 bases map to TRBD2. Trimming at V came to 3 bases and at J to 8 bases, leaving 3 bases not matched to a gene. The germline gives CDR1 SGHAT, CDR2 FQNNGV. The CDR3 has 15 amino acids. CDR3 sequence reads: CASSLGTSGSHEQFF. The CDR3 bases are TGTGCCAGCAGCTTGGGGACTAGCGGGAGTCATGAGCAGTTCTTC. The full variable domain, completed using reference TRBV11-2 and TRBJ2-1, is EAGVAQSPRYKIIEKRQSVAFWCNPISGHATLYWYQQILGQGPKLLIQFQNNGVVDDSQLPKDRFSAERLKGVDSTLKIQPAKLEDSAVYLCASSLGTSGSHEQFFGPGTRLTVL.

The chain employs TRBV2 and TRBJ2-7, with D maybe TRBD2 (6 bases). Germline CDR1 and CDR2: SNHLY and FYNNEI. The V gene lost 3 bases and the J gene lost 2 bases, with 8 bases spanning the gap. The CDR3 spans 13 residues. The CDR3 is CASSDGGTYEQYF. In nucleotides, the CDR3 is TGTGCCAGCAGTGACGGAGGGACCTACGAGCAGTACTTC.

The chain carries TRBV27 and TRBJ2-6, with D possibly TRBD1 on 5 matching bases. Germline CDR1 is MNHEY and CDR2 is SMNVEV (reference sequence). With 3 bases removed from V and 0 bases from J, the gap between germline ends came to 9 bases. The CDR3 loop spans 16 amino acids. The CDR3 coding sequence is TGTGCCAGCAGTTTCTACGACAGCTCTGGGGCCAACGTCCTGACTTTC. Its translation is CASSFYDSSGANVLTF.